This is a list of T cell receptor beta chains from one sample in a study of cytomegalovirus exposure and HLA in healthy donors. Produced via immunoSEQ multiplex PCR; TCRdb's table is partial and in-frame only. The sample records approximately 130,000 clones, approximately 87% being singletons. Sequencing used PBMCs. The receptors originated from a woman under 40 in good health and CMV-seronegative. Each CDR3 is given with its conserved first and last residue. Fields, in order: J gene, clone size, V gene, D gene, CDR3 protein, CDR3 DNA. D genes are given only for firm matches. Expanded clones are given a class, and other clones once, few, many or no size at all.

j_call: TRBJ1-5
clone_size: -
v_call: TRBV5-6
d_call: TRBD1
cdr3_aa: CASSLAGGGQPQHF
cdr3_nt: TGTGCCAGCAGCTTGGCAGGGGGCGGTCAGCCCCAGCATTTT

j_call: TRBJ2-3
clone_size: -
v_call: TRBV19
d_call: TRBD2
cdr3_aa: CASSITSGSTDTQYF
cdr3_nt: TGTGCCAGTAGTATCACTAGCGGGAGCACAGATACGCAGTATTTT

j_call: TRBJ1-4
clone_size: few
v_call: TRBV2
d_call: -
cdr3_aa: CASRREGEKLFF
cdr3_nt: TGTGCCAGCAGGAGGGAAGGAGAAAAACTGTTTTTT

j_call: TRBJ1-1
clone_size: -
v_call: TRBV5-1
d_call: -
cdr3_aa: CASSLTGITEAFF
cdr3_nt: TGCGCCAGCAGCTTGACAGGGATCACTGAAGCTTTCTTT

j_call: TRBJ2-1
clone_size: -
v_call: TRBV28
d_call: TRBD2
cdr3_aa: CASSLGGAGAWAAYNEQFF
cdr3_nt: TGTGCCAGCAGTTTGGGGGGAGCGGGAGCTTGGGCTGCCTACAATGAGCAGTTCTTC

j_call: TRBJ2-7
clone_size: -
v_call: TRBV2
d_call: TRBD1
cdr3_aa: CASSDAGRDRRSSYEQYF
cdr3_nt: TGTGCCAGCAGTGATGCTGGTCGGGACAGGAGGAGCTCCTACGAGCAGTACTTC

j_call: TRBJ1-2
clone_size: -
v_call: TRBV10-3
d_call: -
cdr3_aa: CAISDRGAYGYTF
cdr3_nt: TGTGCCATCAGTGACCGGGGGGCATATGGCTACACCTTC

j_call: TRBJ2-4
clone_size: -
v_call: TRBV28
d_call: -
cdr3_aa: CASSFRGKSKNIQYF
cdr3_nt: TGTGCCAGCAGTTTCCGGGGGAAATCCAAAAACATTCAGTACTTC

j_call: TRBJ2-3
clone_size: -
v_call: TRBV27
d_call: TRBD2
cdr3_aa: CASSPIAGGPTDTQYF
cdr3_nt: TGTGCCAGCAGTCCCATAGCGGGGGGGCCCACAGATACGCAGTATTTT

j_call: TRBJ2-7
clone_size: -
v_call: TRBV5-1
d_call: -
cdr3_aa: CASSPRLVSYEQYF
cdr3_nt: TGCGCCAGCAGCCCCCGACTAGTTTCCTACGAGCAGTACTTC

j_call: TRBJ1-2
clone_size: -
v_call: TRBV28
d_call: -
cdr3_aa: CASSLAGNYGYTF
cdr3_nt: TGTGCCAGCAGTTTAGCAGGGAACTATGGCTACACCTTC

j_call: TRBJ2-2
clone_size: -
v_call: TRBV30
d_call: -
cdr3_aa: CAWRRWGGRTGELFF
cdr3_nt: TGTGCCTGGAGACGGTGGGGGGGCCGGACCGGGGAGCTGTTTTTT

j_call: TRBJ1-5
clone_size: -
v_call: TRBV9
d_call: -
cdr3_aa: CASRSPGHFGSNQPQHF
cdr3_nt: TGTGCCAGCAGATCACCGGGACACTTTGGGAGCAATCAGCCCCAGCATTTT

j_call: TRBJ2-1
clone_size: -
v_call: TRBV9
d_call: -
cdr3_aa: CASSVARGTYNEQFF
cdr3_nt: TGTGCCAGCAGCGTAGCCAGAGGGACCTACAATGAGCAGTTCTTC

j_call: TRBJ2-3
clone_size: -
v_call: TRBV29-1
d_call: TRBD1
cdr3_aa: CSGDSGTDTQYF
cdr3_nt: TGCAGCGGGGACAGTGGCACAGATACGCAGTATTTT

j_call: TRBJ2-3
clone_size: -
v_call: TRBV19
d_call: TRBD2
cdr3_aa: CASRASGRRTDTQYF
cdr3_nt: TGTGCCAGTAGAGCTAGCGGGAGGCGCACAGATACGCAGTATTTT

j_call: TRBJ1-1
clone_size: -
v_call: TRBV5-8
d_call: TRBD1
cdr3_aa: CASSWAGTGVTEAFF
cdr3_nt: TGTGCCAGCAGCTGGGCCGGGACAGGGGTTACTGAAGCTTTCTTT

j_call: TRBJ1-3
clone_size: -
v_call: TRBV7-9
d_call: TRBD1
cdr3_aa: CASSSHPPGQSSGNTIYF
cdr3_nt: TGTGCCAGCAGCTCCCATCCTCCGGGACAGAGCTCTGGAAACACCATATATTTT

j_call: TRBJ1-1
clone_size: -
v_call: TRBV18
d_call: -
cdr3_aa: CASSPLVENTEAFF
cdr3_nt: TGTGCCAGCTCACCACTGGTAGAGAACACTGAAGCTTTCTTT

j_call: TRBJ1-1
clone_size: few
v_call: TRBV2
d_call: TRBD1
cdr3_aa: CASSEAGQGIEAFF
cdr3_nt: TGTGCCAGCAGTGAAGCGGGACAGGGCATTGAAGCTTTCTTT

j_call: TRBJ2-3
clone_size: -
v_call: TRBV25-1
d_call: TRBD2
cdr3_aa: CASSDPGGADTQYF
cdr3_nt: TGTGCCAGCAGTGATCCGGGAGGAGCTGATACGCAGTATTTT

j_call: TRBJ2-2
clone_size: once
v_call: TRBV5-1
d_call: -
cdr3_aa: CASSLEGSNTGELFF
cdr3_nt: TGCGCCAGCAGCTTGGAGGGGTCGAACACCGGGGAGCTGTTTTTT

j_call: TRBJ1-4
clone_size: -
v_call: TRBV7-9
d_call: -
cdr3_aa: CASSSALTELNEKLFF
cdr3_nt: TGTGCCAGCAGCAGCGCATTGACAGAGCTTAATGAAAAACTGTTTTTT

j_call: TRBJ1-5
clone_size: -
v_call: TRBV6-1
d_call: TRBD1
cdr3_aa: CASSVQGFLGNQPQHF
cdr3_nt: TGTGCCAGCAGTGTACAGGGGTTCTTGGGCAATCAGCCCCAGCATTTT

j_call: TRBJ2-7
clone_size: -
v_call: TRBV4-3
d_call: TRBD1
cdr3_aa: CASSQAGTGSYEQYF
cdr3_nt: TGCGCCAGCAGCCAGGCCGGGACAGGGTCGTACGAGCAGTACTTC

j_call: TRBJ2-1
clone_size: -
v_call: TRBV29-1
d_call: TRBD2
cdr3_aa: CSVETTSATYNEQFF
cdr3_nt: TGCAGCGTCGAAACAACTAGCGCAACCTACAATGAGCAGTTCTTC

j_call: TRBJ1-1
clone_size: -
v_call: TRBV5-1
d_call: -
cdr3_aa: CASSLQDMNTEAFF
cdr3_nt: TGCGCCAGCAGCTTACAGGACATGAACACTGAAGCTTTCTTT

j_call: TRBJ2-7
clone_size: -
v_call: TRBV2
d_call: TRBD2
cdr3_aa: CASSGGTSGRHYEQYF
cdr3_nt: TGTGCCAGCAGTGGCGGGACTAGCGGGAGGCACTACGAGCAGTACTTC

j_call: TRBJ1-2
clone_size: -
v_call: TRBV9
d_call: -
cdr3_aa: CASRGGNYGHTF
cdr3_nt: TGTGCCAGCAGGGGAGGGAACTATGGCCACACCTTC

j_call: TRBJ2-1
clone_size: -
v_call: TRBV29-1
d_call: TRBD1
cdr3_aa: CSVTELDRAVPNEQFF
cdr3_nt: TGCAGCGTTACTGAGCTGGACAGGGCCGTCCCAAATGAGCAGTTCTTC

j_call: TRBJ1-2
clone_size: -
v_call: TRBV6-1
d_call: -
cdr3_aa: CASSEAGDLYGYTF
cdr3_nt: TGTGCCAGCAGTGAAGCAGGGGATCTCTATGGCTACACCTTC

j_call: TRBJ2-5
clone_size: once
v_call: TRBV9
d_call: TRBD2
cdr3_aa: CASSVASGAQETQYF
cdr3_nt: TGTGCCAGCAGCGTAGCCAGCGGGGCACAAGAGACCCAGTACTTC

j_call: TRBJ2-7
clone_size: once
v_call: TRBV18
d_call: -
cdr3_aa: CASSPAQTSYEQYF
cdr3_nt: TGTGCCAGCTCACCGGCGCAGACATCCTACGAGCAGTACTTC

j_call: TRBJ1-1
clone_size: -
v_call: TRBV29-1
d_call: TRBD1
cdr3_aa: CSAGQGRTEAFF
cdr3_nt: TGCAGCGCAGGACAGGGGAGGACTGAAGCTTTCTTT

j_call: TRBJ2-2
clone_size: -
v_call: TRBV5-1
d_call: TRBD2
cdr3_aa: CASSEHPGGPTGELFF
cdr3_nt: TGCGCCAGCAGCGAGCATCCGGGGGGGCCCACCGGGGAGCTGTTTTTT

j_call: TRBJ2-1
clone_size: -
v_call: TRBV5-1
d_call: TRBD2
cdr3_aa: CASSLARSLAGINEQFF
cdr3_nt: TGCGCCAGCAGCTTGGCCAGGTCGCTAGCGGGGATCAATGAGCAGTTCTTC

j_call: TRBJ2-7
clone_size: once
v_call: TRBV5-8
d_call: -
cdr3_aa: CASSSAGQPYEQYF
cdr3_nt: TGTGCCAGCAGCTCGGCGGGACAGCCCTACGAGCAGTACTTC

j_call: TRBJ1-2
clone_size: -
v_call: TRBV4-1
d_call: TRBD1
cdr3_aa: CASSHVTGDYGYTF
cdr3_nt: TGCGCCAGCAGCCATGTGACAGGGGACTATGGCTACACCTTC

j_call: TRBJ2-1
clone_size: -
v_call: TRBV11-3
d_call: TRBD2
cdr3_aa: CASSLDQGGSGRGNEQFF
cdr3_nt: TGTGCCAGCAGCTTAGATCAGGGTGGTAGCGGGAGAGGCAATGAGCAGTTCTTC

j_call: TRBJ1-1
clone_size: few
v_call: TRBV13
d_call: -
cdr3_aa: CASSGTEDTEAFF
cdr3_nt: TGTGCCAGCAGCGGCACTGAGGACACTGAAGCTTTCTTT

j_call: TRBJ2-7
clone_size: few
v_call: TRBV7-9
d_call: -
cdr3_aa: CASSPPGGEQYF
cdr3_nt: TGTGCCAGCAGCCCTCCTGGGGGGGAGCAGTACTTC

j_call: TRBJ2-7
clone_size: -
v_call: TRBV28
d_call: -
cdr3_aa: CASSPFLEQYF
cdr3_nt: TGTGCCAGCAGTCCTTTCCTCGAGCAGTACTTC